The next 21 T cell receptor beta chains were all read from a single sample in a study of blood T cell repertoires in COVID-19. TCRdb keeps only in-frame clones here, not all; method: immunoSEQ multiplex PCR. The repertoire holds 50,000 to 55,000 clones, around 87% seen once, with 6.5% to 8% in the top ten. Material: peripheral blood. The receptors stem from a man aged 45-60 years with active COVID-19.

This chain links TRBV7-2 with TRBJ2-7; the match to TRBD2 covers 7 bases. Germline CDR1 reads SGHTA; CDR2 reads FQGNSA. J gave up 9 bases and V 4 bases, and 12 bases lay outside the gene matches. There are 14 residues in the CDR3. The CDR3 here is CASSSRGSLGRQYF. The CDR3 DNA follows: TGTGCCAGCAGCTCGCGCGGGAGTTTGGGTCGGCAGTACTTC.

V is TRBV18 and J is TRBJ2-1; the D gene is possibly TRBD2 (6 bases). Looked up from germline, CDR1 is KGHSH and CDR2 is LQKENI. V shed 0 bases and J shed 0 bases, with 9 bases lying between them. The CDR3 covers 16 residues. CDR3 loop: CASSPPLASSYNEQFF. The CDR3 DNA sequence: TGTGCCAGCTCACCACCCCTAGCGAGCTCCTACAATGAGCAGTTCTTC.

The CDR3 loop is CASSSRTSGDTDTQYF. The CDR3 nucleotides read TGCGCCAGCAGCTCCCGGACTAGCGGGGACACAGATACGCAGTATTTT. The V call is TRBV5-1, the J call TRBJ2-3; 12 positions agree with TRBD2. Losses at the gene ends were 3 bases for V and 2 bases for J; bases not matched to a gene: 4. Germline CDR1 SGHRS, CDR2 YFSETQ. This CDR3 is built from 16 residues.

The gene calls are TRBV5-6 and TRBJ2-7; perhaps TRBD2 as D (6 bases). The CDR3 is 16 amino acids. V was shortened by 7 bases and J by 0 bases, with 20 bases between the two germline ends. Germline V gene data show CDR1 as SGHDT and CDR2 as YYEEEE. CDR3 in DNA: TGTGCCAGCGCCAGATCGGGAGTGGGAAACTCCTACGAGCAGTACTTC. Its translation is CASARSGVGNSYEQYF.

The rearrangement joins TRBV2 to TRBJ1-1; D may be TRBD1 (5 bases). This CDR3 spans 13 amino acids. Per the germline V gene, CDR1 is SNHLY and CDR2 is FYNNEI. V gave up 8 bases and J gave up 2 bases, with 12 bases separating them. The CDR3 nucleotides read TGTGCCAGCTCGATGACAGAAAACACTGAAGCTTTCTTT. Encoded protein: CASSMTENTEAFF.

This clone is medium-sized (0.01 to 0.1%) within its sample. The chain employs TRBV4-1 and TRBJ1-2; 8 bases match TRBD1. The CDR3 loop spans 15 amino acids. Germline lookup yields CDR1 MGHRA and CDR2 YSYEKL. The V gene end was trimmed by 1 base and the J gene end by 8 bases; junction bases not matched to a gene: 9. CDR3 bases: TGCGCCAGCAGCCAAGTAGAGCAGGGGGCAGGGGGCTACACCTTC. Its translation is CASSQVEQGAGGYTF.

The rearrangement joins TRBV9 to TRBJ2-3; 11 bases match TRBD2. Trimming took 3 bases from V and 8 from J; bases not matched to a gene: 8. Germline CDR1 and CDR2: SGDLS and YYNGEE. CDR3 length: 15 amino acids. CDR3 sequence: CASSALAGGPGTQYF. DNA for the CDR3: TGTGCCAGCAGCGCATTAGCGGGGGGGCCTGGTACGCAGTATTTT.

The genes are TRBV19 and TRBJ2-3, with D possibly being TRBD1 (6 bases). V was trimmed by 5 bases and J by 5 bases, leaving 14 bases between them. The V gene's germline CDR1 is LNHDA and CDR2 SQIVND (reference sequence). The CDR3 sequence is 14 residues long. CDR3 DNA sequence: TGTGCCAGTAGTCAAGCCAGGGGAGTAGATACGCAGTATTTT. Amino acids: CASSQARGVDTQYF.

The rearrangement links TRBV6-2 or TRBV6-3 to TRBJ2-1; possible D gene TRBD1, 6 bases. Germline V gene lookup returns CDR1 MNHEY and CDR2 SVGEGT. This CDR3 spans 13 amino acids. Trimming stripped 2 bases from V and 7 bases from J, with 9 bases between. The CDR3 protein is CASSYHRGNEQFF. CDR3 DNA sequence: TGTGCCAGCAGTTACCATAGGGGGAATGAGCAGTTCTTC.

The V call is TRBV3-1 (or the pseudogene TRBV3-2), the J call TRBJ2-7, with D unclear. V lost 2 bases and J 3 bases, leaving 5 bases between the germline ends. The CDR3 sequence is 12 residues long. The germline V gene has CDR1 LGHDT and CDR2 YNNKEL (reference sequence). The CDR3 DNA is TGTGCCAGCAGCCAAAGCGACTACGAGCAGTACTTC. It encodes CASSQSDYEQYF.

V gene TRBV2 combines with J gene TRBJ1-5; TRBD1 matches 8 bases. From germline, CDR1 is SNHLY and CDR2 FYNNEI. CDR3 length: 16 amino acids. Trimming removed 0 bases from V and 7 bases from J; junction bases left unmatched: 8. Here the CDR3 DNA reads TGTGCCAGCAGTGAAGCTAGGACAGGGAATTACCAGCCCCAGCATTTT. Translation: CASSEARTGNYQPQHF.

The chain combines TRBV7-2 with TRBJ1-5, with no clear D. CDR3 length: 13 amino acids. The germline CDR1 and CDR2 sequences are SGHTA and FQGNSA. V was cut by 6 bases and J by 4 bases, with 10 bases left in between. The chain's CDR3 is CASSPEENQPQHF. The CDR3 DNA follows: TGTGCCAGCAGTCCCGAGGAGAATCAGCCCCAGCATTTT.

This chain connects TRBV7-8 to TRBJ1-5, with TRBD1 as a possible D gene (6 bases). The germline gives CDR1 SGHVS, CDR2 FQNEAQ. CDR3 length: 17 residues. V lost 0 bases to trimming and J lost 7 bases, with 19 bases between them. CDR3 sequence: CASSLAPPQGLWQPQHF. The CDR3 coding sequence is TGTGCCAGCAGCTTAGCCCCTCCACAGGGTCTATGGCAGCCCCAGCATTTT.

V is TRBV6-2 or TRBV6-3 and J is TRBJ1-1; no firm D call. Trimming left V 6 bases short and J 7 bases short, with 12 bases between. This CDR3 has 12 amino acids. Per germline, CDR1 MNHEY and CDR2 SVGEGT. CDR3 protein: CASSFSGLEAFF. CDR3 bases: TGTGCCAGCAGCTTCTCAGGTCTTGAAGCTTTCTTT.

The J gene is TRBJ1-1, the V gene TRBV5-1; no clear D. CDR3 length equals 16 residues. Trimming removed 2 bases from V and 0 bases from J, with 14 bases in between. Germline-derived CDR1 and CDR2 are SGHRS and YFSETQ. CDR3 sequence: CASSFGPQAMNTEAFF. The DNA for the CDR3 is TGCGCCAGCAGCTTCGGTCCCCAGGCCATGAACACTGAAGCTTTCTTT.

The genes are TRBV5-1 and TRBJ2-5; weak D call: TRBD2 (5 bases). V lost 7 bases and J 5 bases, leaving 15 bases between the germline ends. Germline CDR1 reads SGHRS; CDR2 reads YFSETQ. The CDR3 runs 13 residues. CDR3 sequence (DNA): TGCGCCAGCGGGCGAGGGAGCGAGGAGACCCAGTACTTC. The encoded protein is CASGRGSEETQYF.

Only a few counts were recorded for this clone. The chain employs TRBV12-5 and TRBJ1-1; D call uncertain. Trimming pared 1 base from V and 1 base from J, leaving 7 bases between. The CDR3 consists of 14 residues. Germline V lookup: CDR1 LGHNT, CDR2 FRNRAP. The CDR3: CASGLANRNTEAFF. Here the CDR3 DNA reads TGTGCTAGTGGTTTGGCAAACAGGAACACTGAAGCTTTCTTT. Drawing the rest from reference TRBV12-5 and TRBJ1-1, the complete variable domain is DARVTQTPRHKVTEMGQEVTMRCQPILGHNTVFWYRQTMMQGLELLAYFRNRAPLDDSGMPKDRFSAEMPDATLATLKIQPSEPRDSAVYFCASGLANRNTEAFFGQGTRLTVV.

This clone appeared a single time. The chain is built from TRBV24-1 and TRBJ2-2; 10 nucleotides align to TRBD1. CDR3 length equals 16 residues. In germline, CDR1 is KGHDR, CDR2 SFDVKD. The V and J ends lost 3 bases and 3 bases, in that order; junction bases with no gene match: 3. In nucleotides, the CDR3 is TGTGCCACCAGTGATCCCGGGACAGGGGACACCGGGGAGCTGTTTTTT. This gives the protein CATSDPGTGDTGELFF.

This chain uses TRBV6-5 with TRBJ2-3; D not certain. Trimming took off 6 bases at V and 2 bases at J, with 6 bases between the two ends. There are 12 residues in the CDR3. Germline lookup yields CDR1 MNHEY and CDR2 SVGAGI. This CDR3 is CASSHTTDTQYF. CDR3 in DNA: TGTGCCAGCAGCCACACCACAGATACGCAGTATTTT.

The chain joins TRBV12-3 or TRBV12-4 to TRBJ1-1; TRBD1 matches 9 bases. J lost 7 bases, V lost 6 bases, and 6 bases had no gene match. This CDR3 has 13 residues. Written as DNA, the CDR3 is TGTGCCAGCAGGGTGGGACAGGGATTTGAAGCTTTCTTT. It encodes CASRVGQGFEAFF.

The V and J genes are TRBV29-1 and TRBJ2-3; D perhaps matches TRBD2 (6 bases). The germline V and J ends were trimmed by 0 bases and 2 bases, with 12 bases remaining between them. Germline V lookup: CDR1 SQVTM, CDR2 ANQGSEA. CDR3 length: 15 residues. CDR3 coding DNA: TGCAGCGTTGAAGAACCGCGGGGAAACACAGATACGCAGTATTTT. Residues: CSVEEPRGNTDTQYF.